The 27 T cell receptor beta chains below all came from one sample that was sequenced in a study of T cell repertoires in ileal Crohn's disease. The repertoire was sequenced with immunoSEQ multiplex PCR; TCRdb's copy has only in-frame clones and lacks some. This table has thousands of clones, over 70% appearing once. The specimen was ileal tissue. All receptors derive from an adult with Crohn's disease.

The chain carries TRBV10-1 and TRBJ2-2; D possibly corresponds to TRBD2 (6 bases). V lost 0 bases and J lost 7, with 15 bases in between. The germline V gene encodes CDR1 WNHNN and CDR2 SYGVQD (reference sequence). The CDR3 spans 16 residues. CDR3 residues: CASSESKGRGNGELFF. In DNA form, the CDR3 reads TGCGCCAGCAGTGAGTCGAAGGGGCGCGGGAACGGGGAGCTGTTTTTT.

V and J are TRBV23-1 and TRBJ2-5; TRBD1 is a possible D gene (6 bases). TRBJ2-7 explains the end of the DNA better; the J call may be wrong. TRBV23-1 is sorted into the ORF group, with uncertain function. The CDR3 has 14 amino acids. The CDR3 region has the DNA TGCGCCAGCAGTCAATCGTGGGACACCAACGAGCAGTACTTC. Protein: CASSQSWDTNEQYF.

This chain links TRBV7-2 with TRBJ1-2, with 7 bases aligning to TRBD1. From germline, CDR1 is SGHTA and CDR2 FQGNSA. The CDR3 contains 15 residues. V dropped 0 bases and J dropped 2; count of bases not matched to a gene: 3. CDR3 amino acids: CASSLAPGGNYGYTF. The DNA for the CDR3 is TGTGCCAGCAGCTTAGCACCAGGGGGGAACTATGGCTACACCTTC.

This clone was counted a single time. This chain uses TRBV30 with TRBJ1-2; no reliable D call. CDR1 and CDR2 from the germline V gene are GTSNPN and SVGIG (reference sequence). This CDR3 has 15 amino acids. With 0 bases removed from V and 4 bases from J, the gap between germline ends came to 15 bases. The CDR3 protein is CAWSVRKGRLYGYTF. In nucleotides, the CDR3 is TGTGCCTGGAGTGTACGAAAAGGGAGGCTCTATGGCTACACCTTC. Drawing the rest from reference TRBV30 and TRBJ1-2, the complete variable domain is SQTIHQWPATLVQPVGSPLSLECTVEGTSNPNLYWYRQAAGRGLQLLFYSVGIGQISSEVPQNLSASRPQDRQFILSSKKLLLSDSGFYLCAWSVRKGRLYGYTFGSGTRLTVV.

The CDR3 nucleotides read TGTGCCAGCAGCTCCCAGGGGGCCCTTTCCTACGAGCAGTACTTC. This codes for CASSSQGALSYEQYF. This rearrangement joins TRBV5-5 to TRBJ2-7; TRBD1 matches at 8 bases. V gave up 3 bases and J gave up 1 base; unmatched junction bases: 6. The CDR3 extends over 15 amino acids. Germline CDR1 SGHKS, CDR2 YYEKEE (reference sequence). Full variable domain (rest looked up from reference TRBV5-5 and TRBJ2-7): DAGVTQSPTHLIKTRGQQVTLRCSPISGHKSVSWYQQVLGQGPQFIFQYYEKEERGRGNFPDRFSARQFPNYSSELNVNALLLGDSALYLCASSSQGALSYEQYFGPGTRLTVT.

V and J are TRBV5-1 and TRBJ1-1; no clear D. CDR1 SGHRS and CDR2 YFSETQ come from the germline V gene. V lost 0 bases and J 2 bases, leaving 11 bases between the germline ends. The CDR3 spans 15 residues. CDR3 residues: CASSLGAASNTEAFF. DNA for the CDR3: TGCGCCAGCAGCTTGGGCGCAGCGAGCAACACTGAAGCTTTCTTT.

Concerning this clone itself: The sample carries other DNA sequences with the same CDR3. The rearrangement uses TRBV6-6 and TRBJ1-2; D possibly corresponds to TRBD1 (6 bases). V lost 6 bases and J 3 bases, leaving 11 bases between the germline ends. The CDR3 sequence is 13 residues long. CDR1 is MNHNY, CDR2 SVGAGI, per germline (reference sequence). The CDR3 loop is CASSPTGDYGYTF. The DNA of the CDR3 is TGTGCCAGCAGCCCGACAGGAGACTATGGCTACACCTTC.

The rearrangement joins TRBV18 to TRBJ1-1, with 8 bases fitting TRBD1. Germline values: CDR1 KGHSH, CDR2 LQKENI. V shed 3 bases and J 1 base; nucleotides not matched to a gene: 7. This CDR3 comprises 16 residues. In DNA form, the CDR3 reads TGTGCCAGCTCACCTGACAGGGGAGGAAGGAACACTGAAGCTTTCTTT. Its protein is CASSPDRGGRNTEAFF.

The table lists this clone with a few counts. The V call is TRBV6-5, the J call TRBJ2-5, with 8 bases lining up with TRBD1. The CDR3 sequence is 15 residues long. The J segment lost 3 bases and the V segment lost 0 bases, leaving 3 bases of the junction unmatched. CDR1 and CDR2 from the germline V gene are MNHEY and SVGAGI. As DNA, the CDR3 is TGTGCCAGCAGTTACTCCGGACAGGGTGAAGAGACCCAGTACTTC. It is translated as CASSYSGQGEETQYF.

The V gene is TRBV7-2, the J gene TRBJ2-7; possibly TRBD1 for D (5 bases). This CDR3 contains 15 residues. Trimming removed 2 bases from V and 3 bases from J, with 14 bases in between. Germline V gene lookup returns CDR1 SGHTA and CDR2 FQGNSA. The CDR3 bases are TGTGCCAGCAGCTTAATGTCAGGGAAGGACTACGAGCAGTACTTC. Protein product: CASSLMSGKDYEQYF.

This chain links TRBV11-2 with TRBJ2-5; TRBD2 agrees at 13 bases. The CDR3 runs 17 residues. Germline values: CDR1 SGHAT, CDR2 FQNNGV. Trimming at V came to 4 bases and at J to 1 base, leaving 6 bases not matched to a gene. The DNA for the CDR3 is TGTGCCAGCAGCTCCCCCCGGACTAGCGGGAGCCAAGAGACCCAGTACTTC. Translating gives CASSSPRTSGSQETQYF. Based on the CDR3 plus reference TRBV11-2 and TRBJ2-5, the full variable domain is EAGVAQSPRYKIIEKRQSVAFWCNPISGHATLYWYQQILGQGPKLLIQFQNNGVVDDSQLPKDRFSAERLKGVDSTLKIQPAKLEDSAVYLCASSSPRTSGSQETQYFGPGTRLLVL.

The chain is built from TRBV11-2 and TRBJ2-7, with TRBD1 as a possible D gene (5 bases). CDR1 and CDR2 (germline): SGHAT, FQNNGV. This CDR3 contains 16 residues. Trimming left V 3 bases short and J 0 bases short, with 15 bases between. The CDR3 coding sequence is TGTGCCAGCAGCTTGTTGCAGGGCCGAAGCTCCTACGAGCAGTACTTC. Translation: CASSLLQGRSSYEQYF.

CDR3 region: CASSLTAMNTEAFF. The CDR3 DNA is TGTGCCAGCAGCTTGACAGCTATGAACACTGAAGCTTTCTTT. The chain is built from TRBV5-6 and TRBJ1-1, with D unresolved. Trimming pared 1 base from V and 0 bases from J, leaving 7 bases between. The CDR3 has 14 residues. The germline V gene encodes CDR1 SGHDT and CDR2 YYEEEE.

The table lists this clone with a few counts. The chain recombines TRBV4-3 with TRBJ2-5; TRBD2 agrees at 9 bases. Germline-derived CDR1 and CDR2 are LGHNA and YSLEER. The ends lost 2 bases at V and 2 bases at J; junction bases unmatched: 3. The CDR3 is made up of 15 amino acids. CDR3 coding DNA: TGCGCCAGCAGCCAAATGGGACTAGCTCAAGAGACCCAGTACTTC. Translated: CASSQMGLAQETQYF.

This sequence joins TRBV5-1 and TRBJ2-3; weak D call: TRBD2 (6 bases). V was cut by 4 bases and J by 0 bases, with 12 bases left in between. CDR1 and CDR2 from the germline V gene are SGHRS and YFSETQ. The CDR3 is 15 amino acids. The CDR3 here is CASSRVGGSTDTQYF. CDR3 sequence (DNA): TGCGCCAGCAGCCGGGTCGGGGGAAGCACAGATACGCAGTATTTT.

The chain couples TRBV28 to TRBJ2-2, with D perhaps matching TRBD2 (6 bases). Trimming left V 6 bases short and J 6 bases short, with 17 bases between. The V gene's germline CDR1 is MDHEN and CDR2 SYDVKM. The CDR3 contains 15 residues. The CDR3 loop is CASSLRAGFAGELFF. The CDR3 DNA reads TGTGCCAGCAGCCTAAGGGCGGGGTTCGCCGGGGAGCTGTTTTTT.

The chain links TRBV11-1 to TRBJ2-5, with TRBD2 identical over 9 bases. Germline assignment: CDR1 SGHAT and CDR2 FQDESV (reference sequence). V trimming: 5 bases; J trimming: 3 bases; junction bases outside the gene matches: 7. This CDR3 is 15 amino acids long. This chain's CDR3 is CASSPRVAGEETQYF. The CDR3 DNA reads TGTGCCAGCAGCCCCAGGGTAGCGGGAGAAGAGACCCAGTACTTC.

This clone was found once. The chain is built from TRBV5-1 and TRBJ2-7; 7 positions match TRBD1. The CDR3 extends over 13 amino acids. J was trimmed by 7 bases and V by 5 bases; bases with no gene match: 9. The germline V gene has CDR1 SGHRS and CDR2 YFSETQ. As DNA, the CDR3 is TGCGCCAGCAGTAACAGGGGAGATGATGAGCAGTACTTC. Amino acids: CASSNRGDDEQYF.

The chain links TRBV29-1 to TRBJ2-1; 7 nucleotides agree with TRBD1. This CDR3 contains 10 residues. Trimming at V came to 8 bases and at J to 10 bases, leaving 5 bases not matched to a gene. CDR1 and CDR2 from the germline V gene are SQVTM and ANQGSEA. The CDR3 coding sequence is TGCAGCCCTGAGGGGGCAGAGCAGTTCTTC. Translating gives CSPEGAEQFF.

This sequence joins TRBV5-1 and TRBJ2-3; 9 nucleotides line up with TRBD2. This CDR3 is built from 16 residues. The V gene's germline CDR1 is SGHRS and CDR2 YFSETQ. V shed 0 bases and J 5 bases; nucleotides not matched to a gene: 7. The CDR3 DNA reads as TGCGCCAGCAGCTTGGGCGGGGGGGCCGGGAAAGATACGCAGTATTTT. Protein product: CASSLGGGAGKDTQYF. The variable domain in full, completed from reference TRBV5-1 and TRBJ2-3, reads KAGVTQTPRYLIKTRGQQVTLSCSPISGHRSVSWYQQTPGQGLQFLFEYFSETQRNKGNFPGRFSGRQFSNSRSEMNVSTLELGDSALYLCASSLGGGAGKDTQYFGPGTRLTVL.

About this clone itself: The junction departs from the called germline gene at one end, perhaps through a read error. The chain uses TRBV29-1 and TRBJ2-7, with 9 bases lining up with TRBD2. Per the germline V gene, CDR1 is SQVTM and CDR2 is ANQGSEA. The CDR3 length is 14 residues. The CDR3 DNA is TGCAGCGCCACCACCTCCCTTAGCGGGAGTGAGCAGTACTTT. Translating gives CSATTSLSGSEQYF.

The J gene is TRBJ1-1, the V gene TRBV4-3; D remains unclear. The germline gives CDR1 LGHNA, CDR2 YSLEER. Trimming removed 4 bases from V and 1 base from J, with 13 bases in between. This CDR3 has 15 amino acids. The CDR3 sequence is CASSLVSYSNTEAFF. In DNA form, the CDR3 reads TGCGCCAGCAGCCTTGTGAGCTATTCGAACACTGAAGCTTTCTTT.

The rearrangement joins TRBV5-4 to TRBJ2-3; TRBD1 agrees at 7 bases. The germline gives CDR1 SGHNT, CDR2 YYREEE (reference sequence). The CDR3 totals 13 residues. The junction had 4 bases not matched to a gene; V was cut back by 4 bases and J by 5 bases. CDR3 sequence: CASSLDRQDTQYF. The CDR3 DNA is TGTGCCAGCAGCCTGGACAGGCAAGATACGCAGTATTTT.

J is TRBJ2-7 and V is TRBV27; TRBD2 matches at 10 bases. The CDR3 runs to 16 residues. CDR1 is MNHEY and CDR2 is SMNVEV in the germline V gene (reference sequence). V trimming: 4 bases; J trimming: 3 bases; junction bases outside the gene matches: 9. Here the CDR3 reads CASSSPSGRAFYEQYF. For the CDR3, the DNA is TGTGCCAGCAGTTCCCCGAGCGGGAGGGCCTTCTACGAGCAGTACTTC.

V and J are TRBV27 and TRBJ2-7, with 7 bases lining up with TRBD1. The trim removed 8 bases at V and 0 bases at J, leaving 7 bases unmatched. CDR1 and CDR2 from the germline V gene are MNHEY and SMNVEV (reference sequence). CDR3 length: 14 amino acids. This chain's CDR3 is CASGGQSSSYEQYF. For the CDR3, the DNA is TGTGCCAGCGGGGGACAGAGTAGCTCCTACGAGCAGTACTTC.

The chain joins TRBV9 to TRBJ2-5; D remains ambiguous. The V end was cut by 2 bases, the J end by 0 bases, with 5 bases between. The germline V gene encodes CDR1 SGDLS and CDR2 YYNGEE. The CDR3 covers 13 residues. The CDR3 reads CASSVSNQETQYF. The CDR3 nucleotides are TGTGCCAGCAGCGTCTCTAACCAAGAGACCCAGTACTTC.

The CDR3 coding sequence is TGTGCCACCAGCAGAGTACGGGAGGGTGGAGATACGCAGTATTTT. It is translated as CATSRVREGGDTQYF. The chain recombines TRBV15 with TRBJ2-3; 8 nucleotides align to TRBD2. From germline, CDR1 is LNHNV and CDR2 YYDKDF (reference sequence). The CDR3 has 15 residues. With V trimmed by 1 base and J by 5 bases, 5 bases remained unmatched.